This T cell receptor beta chain was documented in a study of cytomegalovirus exposure and HLA in healthy donors. The CDR3 has 13 amino acids. Per the germline V gene, CDR1 is MNHEY and CDR2 is SMNVEV (reference sequence). The J segment lost 4 bases and the V segment lost 5 bases, leaving 5 bases of the junction unmatched. Notes on the study in general: Cytomegalovirus association was listed for around 180 TCR beta chains. It was found in a later analysis that first-cohort TCR clusters tended to co-occur in the 100 to 150 validation repertoires.

These donors were members of the roughly 120-subject validation cohort, a group separate from the approximately 700-subject first cohort. Worth noting for this clone: Its antigen is currently unknown.

Clones were read by immunoSEQ multiplex PCR, and TCRdb kept only the in-frame ones, dropping some. The repertoire holds roughly 250,000 clones, with approximately 84% as singletons. The chain links TRBV27 to TRBJ2-7; 7 bases are a match to TRBD1. Sequenced: PBMCs. The receptor was isolated from a woman in her 30s in good health and CMV-seropositive. The CDR3 nucleotides are TGTGCCAGCAGTCCGGGACAGCATTACGAGCAGTACTTC. Translated: CASSPGQHYEQYF.